These T cell receptor beta chains were read from a single sample in a study of T-cell memory formation after mild COVID-19. TCRdb itself ran the 5' RACE reads through MiXCR, one entry per CDR3 protein. The sample carries 140,000 to 150,000 distinct CDR3 sequences, 5.5% to 7% recorded once. Sequencing was carried out using PBMCs or a T cell subset sorted from them (not recorded which). The origin of the receptors is an adult woman who had mild COVID-19 (a few samples of this study predate the infection). Cell type and time point are not known. Each CDR3 is given with its conserved first and last residue. Only some rows state a clone size, as once, few, many or a class for expanded clones.

TRBV12-3/TRBV12-4 | few | CASNADSGNTIYF
TRBV20-1 | few | CSVGAGTVNQPQHF
TRBV10-3 | few | CAINEVSNTEAFF
TRBV7-3 | many | CASSLSVTDTQYF
TRBV7-2 | many | CASSHRGDRVADTQYF
TRBV3-1 | many | CASSQGDTGAYEQYF
TRBV5-1 | many | CASSLASGTYNEQFF
TRBV19 | NA | CASSIRQGTDTQYF
TRBV6-1 | many | CASSEVGYNSPLHF
TRBV7-3 | NA | CASSSTGKETQYF
TRBV29-1 | many | CSAEQGWGETQYF
TRBV6-2/TRBV6-3 | NA | CASSYRQLTDTQYF
TRBV27 | NA | CASSPGRTYEQYF
TRBV30 | few | CAWRIGGQGAFGYTF
TRBV2 | NA | CASCWDRNTGELFF
TRBV27 | many | CASSLEREGDEQFF
TRBV24-1 | NA | CATSADSYNEQFF
TRBV4-1 | many | CASSQSTRDTGELFF
TRBV27 | NA | CASSLGQLGEQFF
TRBV6-1 | many | CASSEVIGDSGDTQYF
TRBV9 | many | CASSSRQGMNTEAFF
TRBV5-1 | many | CASSLGYPIPHNEQFF
TRBV6-5 | many | CASSYGTSQSSYEQYF
TRBV5-1 | few | CASTFQSGADTQYF
TRBV7-6 | many | CASSLGRGGFEQYF
TRBV24-1 | many | CATSDFYEQYF
TRBV12-5 | NA | CASGPWAGRGYTF
TRBV11-1 | many | CASSPRDRYNEQFF
TRBV6-5 | few | CASSYPNSSQGFF
TRBV12-3/TRBV12-4 | NA | CASRGQTNTEAFF
TRBV13 | NA | CASSRRTGAFTWETEAFF
TRBV20-1 | many | CSAQGGGFSSGGSLEQYF
TRBV4-1 | NA | CASSQVWEDTGELFF